Listed here are 14 T cell receptor beta chains from one sample, sequenced in a study of blood T cell repertoires in COVID-19. Clones were read by immunoSEQ multiplex PCR, and TCRdb kept only the in-frame ones, dropping some. Altogether about 190,000 clones are present, around 82% being singletons, with the ten largest covering roughly 17%. The sample taken for sequencing was PBMCs or T cells enriched from blood (not recorded which). The receptor set was obtained from a woman between 45 and 65 years old with acute COVID-19.

The genes are TRBV7-8 and TRBJ2-1, with TRBD1 matching 7 bases. V gave up 5 bases and J gave up 0 bases; unmatched junction bases: 10. Germline CDR1 reads SGHVS; CDR2 reads FQNEAQ. CDR3 length: 17 residues. In DNA form, the CDR3 reads TGTGCCAGCAGCCTCCGGGACAGCCCCCTCTCCTACAATGAGCAGTTCTTC. Translating it yields CASSLRDSPLSYNEQFF.

Only a few counts were recorded for this clone. This rearrangement joins TRBV3-1 (or the pseudogene TRBV3-2) to TRBJ2-1; D is unclear. Per germline, CDR1 LGHDT and CDR2 YNNKEL (reference sequence). V dropped 0 bases and J dropped 4 bases, with 10 bases sitting between them. This CDR3 is 15 amino acids long. CDR3 in amino acids: CASSQDAIGYNEQFF. CDR3 sequence (DNA): TGTGCCAGCAGCCAAGATGCAATCGGTTACAATGAGCAGTTCTTC.

In this sample, this clone turned up once. The chain joins TRBV27 to TRBJ1-5, with TRBD1 matching 10 bases. CDR1 is MNHEY and CDR2 is SMNVEV in the germline V gene (reference sequence). V trimming: 6 bases; J trimming: 0 bases; junction bases outside the gene matches: 11. This CDR3 region has 18 residues. The CDR3 region is CASSRDRGHPYSNQPQHF. CDR3 DNA sequence: TGTGCCAGCAGCAGAGACAGGGGGCACCCTTATAGCAATCAGCCCCAGCATTTT.

The chain couples TRBV4-1 to TRBJ1-2; D possibly corresponds to TRBD1 (5 bases). CDR1 and CDR2 (germline): MGHRA, YSYEKL. Trimming pared 6 bases from V and 4 bases from J, leaving 12 bases between. The CDR3 contains 13 residues. The CDR3 coding sequence is TGCGCCAGCAGACCTACAGGCGGCTATGGCTACACCTTC. Protein: CASRPTGGYGYTF.

CDR3 in DNA: TGTGCCAGTAGTCCAGGACAGGGGGCTCTTGTGGAGACCCAGTACTTC. It yields the protein CASSPGQGALVETQYF. The chain has TRBV19 and TRBJ2-5; TRBD1 aligns across 11 bases. Germline V lookup: CDR1 LNHDA, CDR2 SQIVND (reference sequence). CDR3 length equals 16 residues. Trimming at V came to 5 bases and at J to 5 bases, leaving 10 bases not matched to a gene.

In this sample, this clone turned up a few times. The chain links TRBV28 to TRBJ1-4, with TRBD1 identical over 12 bases. The CDR3 has 15 amino acids. V gave up 3 bases and J gave up 8 bases; unmatched junction bases: 4. Germline lookup yields CDR1 MDHEN and CDR2 SYDVKM. CDR3 loop: CASSFRDRGHEKLFF. CDR3 sequence (DNA): TGTGCCAGCAGTTTTAGGGACAGGGGGCACGAAAAACTGTTTTTT.

The chain joins TRBV25-1 to TRBJ1-3, with D unclear. V lost 3 bases and J 0 bases, leaving 6 bases between the germline ends. The CDR3 consists of 14 residues. Per the germline V gene, CDR1 is MGHDK and CDR2 is SYGVNS. CDR3 DNA: TGTGCCAGCAGTGACAGGCTCTCTGGAAACACCATATATTTT. Amino acids: CASSDRLSGNTIYF.

The gene calls are TRBV2 and TRBJ1-1; D is undetermined. Looked up from germline, CDR1 is SNHLY and CDR2 is FYNNEI. This CDR3 is built from 13 residues. Trimming cost V 6 bases and J 1 base, with 9 bases left between them. The CDR3: CASRTEGNTEAFF. The DNA of the CDR3 is TGTGCCAGCAGGACGGAGGGGAACACTGAAGCTTTCTTT.

The V and J genes are TRBV6-5 and TRBJ2-6, with a tentative D call TRBD2 (6 bases). The CDR3 sequence is 13 residues long. Per germline, CDR1 MNHEY and CDR2 SVGAGI. V dropped 11 bases and J dropped 2 bases, with 10 bases sitting between them. The DNA of the CDR3 is TGTGCCTCCGGCGGGGCTGGGGCCAACGTCCTGACTTTC. Protein product: CASGGAGANVLTF.

The chain carries TRBV6-2 or TRBV6-3 and TRBJ1-1; TRBD1 might be the D (6 bases). The CDR3 loop spans 19 amino acids. Between the trimmed V and J ends, which lost 2 bases and 0 bases, there was a span of 22 bases. Looked up from germline, CDR1 is MNHEY and CDR2 is SVGEGT. CDR3 loop: CASSYGRDQGKGMNTEAFF. CDR3 DNA: TGTGCCAGCAGTTACGGCCGGGACCAGGGGAAGGGGATGAACACTGAAGCTTTCTTT.

This rearrangement joins TRBV18 to TRBJ2-1; 8 bases map to TRBD2. CDR1 is KGHSH and CDR2 is LQKENI in the germline V gene. With V trimmed by 0 bases and J by 3 bases, 4 bases remained unmatched. CDR3 length: 16 residues. In nucleotides, the CDR3 is TGTGCCAGCTCACCACCGGTAGCGGGGTTCTACAATGAGCAGTTCTTC. It codes for CASSPPVAGFYNEQFF.

The rearrangement joins TRBV7-6 to TRBJ2-6; 8 nucleotides align to TRBD1. V lost 3 bases to trimming and J lost 0 bases; unmatched junction nucleotides: 10. The CDR3 spans 19 residues. CDR1 SGHVS and CDR2 FNYEAQ come from the germline V gene. CDR3 in DNA: TGTGCCAGCAGCTTTGGGACAGGTGAAAAAAACTCTGGGGCCAACGTCCTGACTTTC. It yields the protein CASSFGTGEKNSGANVLTF.

V and J are TRBV10-1 and TRBJ2-3; D might be TRBD2 (5 bases). The CDR3 consists of 16 residues. Germline V gene sequence: CDR1 WNHNN, CDR2 SYGVQD (reference sequence). Trimming stripped 3 bases from V and 5 bases from J, with 18 bases between. The CDR3 sequence is CASSEKRDEVLDTQYF. In DNA, the CDR3 is TGCGCCAGCAGTGAAAAGAGGGATGAGGTCCTAGATACGCAGTATTTT.

This clone was counted only a few times. The rearrangement links TRBV19 to TRBJ1-5, with D perhaps TRBD1 (6 bases). Germline CDR1 is LNHDA and CDR2 is SQIVND (reference sequence). Trimming left V 5 bases short and J 7 bases short, with 21 bases between. The CDR3 is 16 amino acids. The CDR3 coding sequence is TGTGCCAGTAGTTCCCCCGTGGGACAAGTGGGCCAGCCCCAGCATTTT. Translating gives CASSSPVGQVGQPQHF.